Listed below are T cell receptor beta chains from one sample, sequenced in a study of blood T cell repertoires in COVID-19. Method: immunoSEQ multiplex PCR; TCRdb's copy keeps in-frame clones and lacks some. The sample yields some 33,000 clones, around 93% seen once. The specimen was peripheral blood. These receptors originate from a human donor in a cohort sampled during active COVID-19. The CDR3 runs from the conserved cysteine through the conserved F or W. The D gene is left open where the match is weak. Clone size is not always given. Where it is, it says once, few, many or a class for expanded clones.

D	V	size	length	J	DNA	CDR3
.	TRBV18	.	12	TRBJ2-5	TGTGCCAGCTCACCCCCGCAGGAGACCCAGTACTTC	CASSPPQETQYF
.	TRBV4-1	.	17	TRBJ2-3	TGCGCCAGCAGCCGAATTCAGGGGACCCCCTTCGCAGATACGCAGTATTTT	CASSRIQGTPFADTQYF
.	TRBV6-4	once	13	TRBJ1-1	TGTGCCAGCAGTGCCTCCTTCGGGGGGAGAGCTTTCTTT	CASSASFGGRAFF
.	TRBV25-1	.	15	TRBJ2-2	TGTGCCAGCAGCGACACAGGGAGGAACACCGGGGAGCTGTTTTTT	CASSDTGRNTGELFF
.	TRBV5-1	.	17	TRBJ1-4	TGCGCCAGCAGCTGGGGACAAGGTCGAGGGCTTAATGAAAAACTGTTTTTT	CASSWGQGRGLNEKLFF
.	TRBV7-2	.	15	TRBJ1-1	TGTGCCAGCAGCTACACGGGACACCTGAACACTGAAGCTTTCTTT	CASSYTGHLNTEAFF
.	TRBV6-5	few	15	TRBJ1-1	TGTGCCAGCAGCCCAGGTTGGGGCGAGAACACTGAAGCTTTCTTT	CASSPGWGENTEAFF
.	TRBV7-9	once	13	TRBJ2-5	TGTGCCAGCAGCCAACCAGGGGCTGAGACCCAGTACTTC	CASSQPGAETQYF
.	TRBV19	.	13	TRBJ1-1	TGTGCCAGTAGTATAGATCGGTGGACTGAAGCTTTCTTT	CASSIDRWTEAFF
TRBD2	TRBV7-9	large	18	TRBJ2-3	TGTGCCAGCAGCTTAGGAGGAGCTAGCGGGGGACGAACGTCCGCGCAGTATTTT	CASSLGGASGGRTSAQYF
TRBD1	TRBV24-1	.	14	TRBJ1-1	TGTGCCACCAGGCAGACAGGGTACGGCACTGAAGCTTTCTTT	CATRQTGYGTEAFF
TRBD2	TRBV29-1	.	14	TRBJ2-3	TGCAGCGTTGAACTAGCGGGGGGTATAGATACGCAGTATTTT	CSVELAGGIDTQYF
.	TRBV19	.	13	TRBJ1-1	TGTGCCAGTATTATGGGGAGCGGAACTGAAGCTTTCTTT	CASIMGSGTEAFF
.	TRBV6-5	.	13	TRBJ2-3	TGTGCAGGCGGACTTTCTAGCACAGATACGCAGTATTTT	CAGGLSSTDTQYF
.	TRBV12-3/TRBV12-4	.	13	TRBJ2-5	TGTGCCAGCAGTTTAGTTACTCAAGAGACCCAGTACTTC	CASSLVTQETQYF
.	TRBV6-5	.	14	TRBJ2-3	TGTGCCAGCAGCGCGAGCATTTTACTAGATACGCAGTATTTT	CASSASILLDTQYF
TRBD2	TRBV4-1	.	15	TRBJ2-5	TGCGCCAGCAGCCAAGCGGTACTAGCGGAGGAGACCCAGTACTTC	CASSQAVLAEETQYF
TRBD1	TRBV5-1	.	14	TRBJ1-4	TGCGCCAGCAGCTTGGGACAGGGGGGTGAAAAACTGTTTTTT	CASSLGQGGEKLFF
.	TRBV7-2	.	14	TRBJ2-2	TGTGCCAGCAGCTTAACAGCGGCTCTCGGGGAGCTGTTTTTT	CASSLTAALGELFF
.	TRBV4-1	.	16	TRBJ1-2	TGCGCCAGCAGCCAAGATATAGCGACGTATAACTATGGCTACACCTTC	CASSQDIATYNYGYTF
TRBD2	TRBV6-4	.	15	TRBJ2-3	TGTGCCAGCAAACGACTAGCTCTTAGCACAGATACGCAGTATTTT	CASKRLALSTDTQYF
TRBD2	TRBV10-3	once	13	TRBJ2-2	TGTGTCTCCGGCGGGGGGAACACCGGGGAGCTGTTTTTT	CVSGGGNTGELFF
TRBD1	TRBV11-2	.	15	TRBJ1-2	TGTGCCAGCAGCTCCGGGACAGGGGGTAACTATGGCTACACCTTC	CASSSGTGGNYGYTF
TRBD2	TRBV24-1	.	15	TRBJ2-3	TGTGCCACCAGTGGCGTAGCGGGAGTTGCAGATACGCAGTATTTT	CATSGVAGVADTQYF
.	TRBV30	.	13	TRBJ2-2	TGTGCCTGGGCGACAGGGAGGATCGGGGAGCTGTTTTTT	CAWATGRIGELFF